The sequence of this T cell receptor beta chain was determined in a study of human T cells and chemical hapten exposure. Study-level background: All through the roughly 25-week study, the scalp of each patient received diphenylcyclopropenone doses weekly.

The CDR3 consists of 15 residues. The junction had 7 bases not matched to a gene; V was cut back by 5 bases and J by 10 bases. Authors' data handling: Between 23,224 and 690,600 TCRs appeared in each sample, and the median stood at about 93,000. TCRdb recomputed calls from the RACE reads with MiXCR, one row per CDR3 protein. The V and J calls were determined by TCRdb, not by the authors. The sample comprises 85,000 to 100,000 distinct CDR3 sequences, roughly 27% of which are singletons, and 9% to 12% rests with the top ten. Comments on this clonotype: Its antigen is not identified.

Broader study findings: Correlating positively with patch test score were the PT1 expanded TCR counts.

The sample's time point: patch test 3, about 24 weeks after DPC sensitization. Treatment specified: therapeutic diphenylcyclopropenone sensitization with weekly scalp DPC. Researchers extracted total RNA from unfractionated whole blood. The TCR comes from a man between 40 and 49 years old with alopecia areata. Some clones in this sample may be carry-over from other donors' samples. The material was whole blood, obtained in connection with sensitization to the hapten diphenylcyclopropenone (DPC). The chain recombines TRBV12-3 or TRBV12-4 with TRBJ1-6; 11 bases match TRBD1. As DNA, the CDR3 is TGTGCCAGCAGTCGGACAGGGGGCCTTAGCTCACCCCTCCACTTT. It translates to CASSRTGGLSSPLHF.